The rows below give T cell receptor beta chains drawn from one sample of a study of T cells after yellow fever vaccination. TCRdb redid the calling of the 5' RACE reads with MiXCR, one entry per CDR3 protein. Of 320,000 or so distinct CDR3 sequences listed, roughly 8.4% are singletons. The sample in question was PBMCs, obtained roughly seven weeks after the first yellow fever vaccination. Receptors originate from a man aged 18-30 years who received the YFV17D yellow fever vaccine. Each CDR3 is given without its conserved first and last residue. The size field is filled for only some rows; it gives once, few, many or a size class.

>TRBV5-1|TRBJ2-1|-
ASSLSTLSYNEQF
>TRBV5-1|TRBJ2-2|few
ASSLARTENTGELF
>TRBV5-1|TRBJ1-2|few
ASSSDGNYGYT
>TRBV19|TRBJ2-4|-
ASRESAKNIQY
>TRBV20-1|TRBJ1-2|few
SAPIGEVANYGYT
>TRBV5-6|TRBJ2-1|-
ASSLHRAPNEQF
>TRBV20-1|TRBJ2-7|-
SARTSASYEQY
>TRBV7-3|TRBJ1-1|-
ASSSTGQGTEAF
>TRBV7-6|TRBJ2-7|-
ASSPGLAGVASSYEQY
>TRBV18|TRBJ2-2|-
ASSPRTRNTGELF
>TRBV6-5|TRBJ2-7|-
ASSYSESYEQY
>TRBV20-1|TRBJ2-7|-
SAGPDSYELY
>TRBV7-9|TRBJ2-5|few
ASRGGARETQY
>TRBV9|TRBJ2-3|few
ASSVTGGADTQY
>TRBV5-1|TRBJ2-2|-
ASRLLSRVPGELF
>TRBV12-3/TRBV12-4|TRBJ2-5|-
ASTLGGSPQETQY
>TRBV18|TRBJ1-6|few
ASSPGGYSPLH
>TRBV20-1|TRBJ1-2|-
SARDSTEVYGYT
>TRBV4-1|TRBJ2-3|many
ASSQVGGDTQY
>TRBV6-6|TRBJ2-2|-
ASGYSPGELF
>TRBV7-2|TRBJ2-1|many
ASSLVGGEYNEQF
>TRBV12-3/TRBV12-4|TRBJ1-3|once
ASSLHTSGNTIY
>TRBV20-1|TRBJ2-1|few
SETSGGANEQF
>TRBV24-1|TRBJ2-7|many
ATRETGTGGAEAGYEQY
>TRBV7-2|TRBJ2-3|many
ASNFGNTDTQY
>TRBV7-2|TRBJ2-5|few
ASSPPAGGKETQY
>TRBV19|TRBJ2-7|-
ASSMPGSYEQY
>TRBV5-4|TRBJ1-2|once
ASSFQGSGGYT
>TRBV6-5|TRBJ1-5|-
ASSYYGARGGGQPQH
>TRBV28|TRBJ2-1|-
ASSLYVGPKNQQF
>TRBV4-1|TRBJ1-2|-
ASSLVADSLYYGYT
>TRBV7-9|TRBJ1-5|-
ASSTGQGAGQPQH
>TRBV5-1|TRBJ2-2|few
ASIDLAGANTGELF
>TRBV15|TRBJ2-1|few
ATSRDISGVRSEF
>TRBV4-1|TRBJ1-2|-
ASSLREKAYGYT
>TRBV7-8|TRBJ2-5|-
ASSLGHRETQY
>TRBV20-1|TRBJ2-5|-
SARAGLVRESQY
>TRBV6-2/TRBV6-3|TRBJ1-1|few
ASSSRGSARRPNTEAF
>TRBV4-1|TRBJ2-5|-
ASSRFLTGEGRETQY
>TRBV15|TRBJ2-3|few
ATSTFGQVYFQKNTDTQY
>TRBV7-9|TRBJ2-3|many
AGGTGGSDTQY
>TRBV7-2|TRBJ2-7|many
ASSLSGTNAYEQY